The 17 T cell receptor beta chains reported below all come from one sample, sequenced in a study of cytomegalovirus exposure and HLA in healthy donors. PCR employed 60 Vbeta and 13 Jbeta primers. Here immunoSEQ multiplex PCR was the method, and the copy in TCRdb shows in-frame clones only, minus some. This table holds 100,000 to 150,000 clones, about 81% found once. Sequencing was carried out using PBMCs. Receptors originate from a man between 35 and 55 years old in good health and CMV-seronegative.

The CDR3: CASRQGTSGAETQYF. Here the CDR3 DNA reads TGTGCCAGCAGGCAGGGGACTAGCGGGGCTGAGACCCAGTACTTC. The rearrangement joins TRBV11-2 to TRBJ2-5; 13 bases line up with TRBD2. V dropped 6 bases and J dropped 5; count of bases not matched to a gene: 6. The CDR3 sequence is 15 residues long. Germline assignment: CDR1 SGHAT and CDR2 FQNNGV. The variable domain in full, completed from reference TRBV11-2 and TRBJ2-5, reads EAGVAQSPRYKIIEKRQSVAFWCNPISGHATLYWYQQILGQGPKLLIQFQNNGVVDDSQLPKDRFSAERLKGVDSTLKIQPAKLEDSAVYLCASRQGTSGAETQYFGPGTRLLVL.

This clone showed up just once. The V and J genes are TRBV6-5 and TRBJ2-7, with TRBD2 identical over 7 bases. With 0 bases clipped from V and 0 bases from J, the junction kept 2 bases outside the gene matches. The CDR3 contains 15 residues. CDR1 and CDR2 from the germline V gene are MNHEY and SVGAGI. CDR3 nucleotides: TGTGCCAGCAGTTACTCGAGGGACTACTCCTACGAGCAGTACTTC. Translation: CASSYSRDYSYEQYF.

This clone occurred a few times. The chain links TRBV28 to TRBJ1-1, with D maybe TRBD1 (6 bases). The CDR3 has 13 residues. Trimming stripped 5 bases from V and 4 bases from J, with 11 bases between. Germline V gene data show CDR1 as MDHEN and CDR2 as SYDVKM. The CDR3 spells CASSRRGGTEAFF. CDR3 bases: TGTGCCAGCAGTCGCAGGGGTGGCACTGAAGCTTTCTTT.

The rearrangement links TRBV6-1 to TRBJ2-3, with 7 bases that match TRBD1. Trimming at V came to 4 bases and at J to 4 bases, leaving 8 bases not matched to a gene. The CDR3 is 15 residues long. From germline, CDR1 is MNHNS and CDR2 SASEGT. The CDR3, as DNA: TGTGCCAGCAGTGGTAGACAGGGTTTTTCAGATACGCAGTATTTT. Translated, it gives CASSGRQGFSDTQYF.

The chain recombines TRBV5-1 with TRBJ2-7; 11 nucleotides align to TRBD2. From germline, CDR1 is SGHRS and CDR2 YFSETQ. Trimming took 0 bases from V and 4 from J; bases not matched to a gene: 6. There are 16 residues in the CDR3. The CDR3 DNA follows: TGCGCCAGCAGCTTGGTTACTAGCGGGAGTTTATACGAGCAGTACTTC. Translation: CASSLVTSGSLYEQYF.

The CDR3 DNA reads TGTGCCAGCAGTACGAAACAGGGGGCACAATACAATGAGCAGTTCTTC. Its translation is CASSTKQGAQYNEQFF. The J gene is TRBJ2-1, the V gene TRBV27, with 9 bases aligning to TRBD1. Germline trimming cut 5 bases from V and 4 bases from J; bases unmatched to any gene: 9. CDR1 MNHEY and CDR2 SMNVEV come from the germline V gene (reference sequence). The CDR3 loop spans 16 amino acids.

The chain uses TRBV6-5 and TRBJ2-3; D unclear. CDR3 size: 13 residues. The V and J ends lost 4 bases and 4 bases respectively, with 9 bases between them. Germline V gene lookup returns CDR1 MNHEY and CDR2 SVGAGI. DNA of the CDR3: TGTGCCAGCAGTTTGAGATTGGCAGATACGCAGTATTTT. The encoded protein is CASSLRLADTQYF.

This chain connects TRBV18 to TRBJ2-6; 7 bases align to TRBD1. This CDR3 has 17 amino acids. The ends lost 3 bases at V and 2 bases at J; junction bases unmatched: 7. Germline CDR1 is KGHSH and CDR2 is LQKENI. CDR3 nucleotide sequence: TGTGCCAGCTCACCGACAGGGAGAGCGGCTGGGGCCAACGTCCTGACTTTC. Translated: CASSPTGRAAGANVLTF.

This clone was detected only a few times. This sequence joins TRBV4-3 and TRBJ2-3; the match to TRBD2 covers 11 bases. J lost 6 bases, V lost 4 bases, and 18 bases had no gene match. The CDR3 runs to 19 residues. Germline V gives CDR1 LGHNA, CDR2 YSLEER. In DNA form, the CDR3 reads TGCGCCAGCAGCCCCTTAGCGGGGGGGTCCGGCGTGGGGGGCGATACGCAGTATTTT. This encodes CASSPLAGGSGVGGDTQYF.

The rearrangement uses TRBV23-1 and TRBJ2-5, with TRBD1 as a possible D gene (6 bases). TRBV23-1 is noted as an ORF with a role that remains uncertain. The CDR3 contains 16 residues. With 8 bases removed from V and 1 base from J, the gap between germline ends came to 20 bases. In DNA form, the CDR3 reads TGCGCCAGCGACCCCCTCGGGACACCCGTCCAAGAGACCCAGTACTTC. Protein sequence: CASDPLGTPVQETQYF.

V usage is TRBV7-6 and J usage is TRBJ2-3; D unclear. This CDR3 spans 11 amino acids. Germline V gives CDR1 SGHVS, CDR2 FNYEAQ. With 4 bases removed from V and 7 bases from J, the gap between germline ends came to 6 bases. CDR3 sequence reads: CASSYGNTQYF. The CDR3 nucleotides are TGTGCCAGCAGCTACGGTAATACGCAGTATTTT. The entire variable domain, with the rest obtained from reference TRBV7-6 and TRBJ2-3, is as follows: GAGVSQSPRYKVTKRGQDVALRCDPISGHVSLYWYRQALGQGPEFLTYFNYEAQQDKSGLPNDRFSAERPEGSISTLTIQRTEQRDSAMYRCASSYGNTQYFGPGTRLTVL.

The rearrangement links TRBV28 to TRBJ2-6; D unresolved. Germline CDR1 and CDR2: MDHEN and SYDVKM. The length of the CDR3 is 13 residues. V was trimmed by 3 bases and J by 4 bases, leaving 4 bases between them. CDR3 coding DNA: TGTGCCAGCAGTTTGCGGGGGGCCAACGTCCTGACTTTC. Its protein product is CASSLRGANVLTF.

The chain carries TRBV21-1 and TRBJ1-1; the DNA was not used to check the table's D call, TRBD1. TRBV21-1 is noted as a pseudogene. This CDR3 region has 18 residues. The CDR3 bases are TGTGCCAGCAGCAAAGCTCGTACAACCCCAGGGGGAAACACTGAAGCTTTCTTT. Translating it yields CASSKARTTPGGNTEAFF.

The J gene is TRBJ2-1, the V gene TRBV11-2; D ambiguous. V shed 5 bases and J shed 8 bases, with 7 bases lying between them. The CDR3 has 11 residues. In germline, CDR1 is SGHAT, CDR2 FQNNGV. CDR3 residues: CASSPGDEQFF. As DNA, the CDR3 is TGTGCCAGCAGCCCCGGAGATGAGCAGTTCTTC.

V is TRBV6-5 and J is TRBJ2-5, with D perhaps matching TRBD2 (6 bases). The germline V and J ends were trimmed by 6 bases and 4 bases, with 15 bases remaining between them. The CDR3 contains 14 residues. Germline CDR1 MNHEY, CDR2 SVGAGI. The CDR3 bases are TGTGCCAGCAGCCCAGGGCTAGCGAGAGAGACCCAGTACTTC. Translation: CASSPGLARETQYF.

This sequence joins TRBV19 and TRBJ1-6; the D gene is possibly TRBD1 (5 bases). The V end lost 3 bases, the J end lost 8 bases, and 14 bases lay between the germline ends. The CDR3 is 15 residues long. Per the germline V gene, CDR1 is LNHDA and CDR2 is SQIVND (reference sequence). CDR3 amino acids: CASSIPQGMDSPLHF. The CDR3 coding sequence is TGTGCCAGTAGTATTCCCCAGGGTATGGATTCACCCCTCCACTTT.

This sequence joins TRBV6-1 and TRBJ1-5; TRBD1 matches at 10 bases. The CDR3 has 19 amino acids. Germline loops: CDR1 MNHNS, CDR2 SASEGT. With 3 bases clipped from V and 0 bases from J, the junction kept 11 bases outside the gene matches. CDR3 loop: CASSDADRGALRSNQPQHF. Here the CDR3 DNA reads TGTGCCAGCAGTGATGCGGACAGGGGGGCCCTTCGTAGCAATCAGCCCCAGCATTTT.